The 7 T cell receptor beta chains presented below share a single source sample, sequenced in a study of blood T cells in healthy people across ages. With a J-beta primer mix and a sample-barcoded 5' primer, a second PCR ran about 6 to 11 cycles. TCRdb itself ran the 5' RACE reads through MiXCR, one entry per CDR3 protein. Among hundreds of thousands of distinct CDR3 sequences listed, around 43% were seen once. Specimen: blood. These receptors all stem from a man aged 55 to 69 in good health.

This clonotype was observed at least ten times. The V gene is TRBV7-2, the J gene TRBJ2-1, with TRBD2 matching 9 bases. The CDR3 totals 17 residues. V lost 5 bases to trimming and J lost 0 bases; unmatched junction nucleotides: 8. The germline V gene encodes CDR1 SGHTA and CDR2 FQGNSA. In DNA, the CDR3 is TGTGCCAGCAGCCAACGCGGGAGGGGGGGCTCCTACAATGAGCAGTTCTTC. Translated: CASSQRGRGGSYNEQFF.

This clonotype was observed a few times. CDR3 in amino acids: CASSPRAGDSYEQYF. Here the CDR3 DNA reads TGTGCCAGCTCACCACGAGCAGGCGACTCCTACGAGCAGTACTTC. This sequence joins TRBV18 and TRBJ2-7; D is uncertain. The V gene lost 1 base and the J gene lost 0 bases, with 10 bases spanning the gap. The CDR3 runs to 15 residues. The V gene's germline CDR1 is KGHSH and CDR2 LQKENI.

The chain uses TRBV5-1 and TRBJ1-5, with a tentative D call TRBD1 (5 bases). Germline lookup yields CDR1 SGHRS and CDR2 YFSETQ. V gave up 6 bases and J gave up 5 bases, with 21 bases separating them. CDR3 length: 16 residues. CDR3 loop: CASIFWAGWLDQPQHF. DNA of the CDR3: TGCGCCAGCATCTTCTGGGCAGGGTGGCTCGATCAGCCCCAGCATTTT.

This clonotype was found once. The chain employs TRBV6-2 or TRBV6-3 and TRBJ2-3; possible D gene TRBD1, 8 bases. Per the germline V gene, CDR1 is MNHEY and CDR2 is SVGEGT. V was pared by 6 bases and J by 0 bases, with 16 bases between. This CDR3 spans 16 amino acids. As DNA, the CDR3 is TGTGCCAGCAGGGACAGGGAGGGCCATAGCACAGATACGCAGTATTTT. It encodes CASRDREGHSTDTQYF.

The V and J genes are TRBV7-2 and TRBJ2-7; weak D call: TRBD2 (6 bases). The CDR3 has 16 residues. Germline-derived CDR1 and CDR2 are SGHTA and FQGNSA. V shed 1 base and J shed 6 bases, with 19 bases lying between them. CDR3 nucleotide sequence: TGTGCCAGCAGCTTAGTGGGCGGGGTAGACCGGTTCGAGCAGTACTTC. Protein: CASSLVGGVDRFEQYF.

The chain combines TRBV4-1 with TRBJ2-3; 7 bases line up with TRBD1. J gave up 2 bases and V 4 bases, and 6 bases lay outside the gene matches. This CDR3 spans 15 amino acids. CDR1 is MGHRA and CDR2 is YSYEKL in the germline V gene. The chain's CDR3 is CASSPGQELTDTQYF. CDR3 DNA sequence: TGCGCCAGCAGCCCAGGACAGGAGCTCACAGATACGCAGTATTTT.

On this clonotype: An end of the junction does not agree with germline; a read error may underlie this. The chain's CDR3 is CTSRDSGNSPLHF. The DNA of the CDR3 is TGTACCAGCAGGGACAGCGGGAATTCACCCCTCCACTTT. The chain has TRBV25-1 and TRBJ1-6; 7 nucleotides agree with TRBD1. CDR1 is MGHDK, CDR2 SYGVNS, per germline. This CDR3 has 13 residues. Using reference TRBV25-1 and TRBJ1-6 for the parts outside the CDR3, the full variable domain is EADIYQTPRYLVIGTGKKITLECSQTMGHDKMYWYQQDPGMELHLIHYSYGVNSTEKGDLSSESTVSRIRTEHFPLTLESARPSHTSQYLCTSRDSGNSPLHFGNGTRLTVT.